What follows are 4 T cell receptor beta chains derived from one specimen sequenced in a study of T cell responses to AZD1222 COVID-19 vaccine. Using immunoSEQ multiplex PCR, the repertoire was profiled, and TCRdb retains in-frame clones only, with some absent. The repertoire holds 75,000 to 95,000 clones, with around 89% as singletons. This specimen was peripheral blood, taken 28 days after the second dose of the MenACWY control vaccine. Every receptor here comes from an adult who received the MenACWY meningococcal vaccine as a control.

The chain joins TRBV5-1 to TRBJ1-2; D gene ambiguous. With 0 bases removed from V and 1 base from J, the gap between germline ends came to 10 bases. This CDR3 contains 15 residues. Germline CDR1 is SGHRS and CDR2 is YFSETQ. This CDR3 reads CASSLGTEINYGYTF. The CDR3 DNA follows: TGCGCCAGCAGCTTGGGTACAGAGATTAACTATGGCTACACCTTC.

J is TRBJ1-3 and V is TRBV12-3 or TRBV12-4; D perhaps matches TRBD1 (6 bases). Trimming pared 4 bases from V and 4 bases from J, leaving 8 bases between. This CDR3 has 13 amino acids. The CDR3 nucleotides are TGTGCCAGCAGTTCGGACAGCGGAAACACCATATATTTT. It codes for CASSSDSGNTIYF.

This chain connects TRBV3-1 (or the pseudogene TRBV3-2) to TRBJ1-1; the D gene is possibly TRBD1 (5 bases). The ends were cut back, 1 base at V and 6 bases at J, with 12 bases in the middle. Germline assignment: CDR1 LGHDT and CDR2 YNNKEL (reference sequence). The length of the CDR3 is 14 residues. In DNA form, the CDR3 reads TGTGCCAGCAGCCAAGGAGTGGGGGACGCTGAAGCTTTCTTT. It encodes CASSQGVGDAEAFF.

This clone was seen only a few times. The V gene is TRBV3-1 (or the pseudogene TRBV3-2), the J gene TRBJ1-5; maybe TRBD1 (5 bases). The CDR3 has 14 residues. Germline values: CDR1 LGHDT, CDR2 YNNKEL (reference sequence). The V end was cut by 5 bases, the J end by 6 bases, with 14 bases between. DNA of the CDR3: TGTGCCAGCAGCTTCCAGGGTTTCGGTCAGCCCCAGCATTTT. This codes for CASSFQGFGQPQHF.